The 26 T cell receptor beta chains in this list originate from one sample, sequenced in a study of cytomegalovirus exposure and HLA in healthy donors (dated by TCRdb to 2016 to 2017). The library was obtained by the immunoSEQ multiplex PCR assay. The multiplex PCR relied on a mix of 60 forward primers for TCR Vbeta segments and 13 reverse primers for TCR Jbeta segments. TCRdb provides this immuneACCESS table in a form limited to in-frame rearrangements. Some clones are lacking; in checked studies, under half of them reflect an unresolved V gene, and why the rest are absent is not known. The sample records 50,000 to 75,000 clones, over 60% of which are singletons. The top ten hold 6.8% of the sample. Sequenced input: PBMCs. These receptors were collected from a man in his thirties or forties in good health and CMV-seropositive.

The chain joins TRBV28 to TRBJ1-2; D may be TRBD1 (5 bases). CDR3 length equals 14 residues. V gave up 6 bases and J gave up 2 bases, with 13 bases separating them. The V gene's germline CDR1 is MDHEN and CDR2 SYDVKM. CDR3 residues: CASSLLAGNYGYTF. CDR3 bases: TGTGCCAGCAGCCTCTTAGCAGGGAACTATGGCTACACCTTC.

CDR3 residues: CAWSEALRHGYTF. In DNA, the CDR3 is TGTGCCTGGAGTGAGGCACTAAGGCATGGCTACACCTTC. The chain is built from TRBV30 and TRBJ1-2; unclear D gene. V lost 1 base to trimming and J lost 6 bases, with 12 bases between them. In germline, CDR1 is GTSNPN, CDR2 SVGIG (reference sequence). The CDR3 consists of 13 residues.

The rearrangement links TRBV30 to TRBJ1-5; D possibly corresponds to TRBD1 (6 bases). CDR3 length: 13 amino acids. Germline assignment: CDR1 GTSNPN and CDR2 SVGIG (reference sequence). V gave up 3 bases and J gave up 4 bases, with 10 bases separating them. The CDR3 sequence is CAWSGTLNQPQHF. The CDR3 bases are TGTGCCTGGAGCGGGACACTAAATCAGCCCCAGCATTTT. The complete variable domain, with remaining parts taken from reference TRBV30 and TRBJ1-5, reads SQTIHQWPATLVQPVGSPLSLECTVEGTSNPNLYWYRQAAGRGLQLLFYSVGIGQISSEVPQNLSASRPQDRQFILSSKKLLLSDSGFYLCAWSGTLNQPQHFGDGTRLSIL.

The chain joins TRBV9 to TRBJ2-7; no definite D call. V was trimmed by 4 bases and J by 7 bases, leaving 12 bases between them. The germline V gene encodes CDR1 SGDLS and CDR2 YYNGEE. This CDR3 has 12 residues. This CDR3 reads CASSPGMREQYF. For the CDR3, the DNA is TGTGCCAGCAGCCCCGGTATGAGGGAGCAGTACTTC.

This clone was observed a handful of times. This chain connects TRBV2 to TRBJ1-2; 7 bases match TRBD1. Germline CDR1 and CDR2: SNHLY and FYNNEI. V shed 3 bases and J 4 bases; nucleotides not matched to a gene: 5. The CDR3 totals 14 residues. The CDR3 sequence: CASSDRQGGYGYTF. CDR3 DNA sequence: TGTGCCAGCAGTGATAGACAGGGAGGCTATGGCTACACCTTC.

V is TRBV13 and J is TRBJ2-7, with a tentative D call TRBD1 (6 bases). The germline V gene has CDR1 PRHDT and CDR2 FYEKMQ (reference sequence). V was clipped by 3 bases and J by 4 bases, with 7 bases between them. This CDR3 region has 12 residues. Written as DNA, the CDR3 is TGTGCCAGCAGCTTGACAGGTTACGAGCAGTACTTC. Its translation: CASSLTGYEQYF.

This chain connects TRBV6-6 to TRBJ1-5; possibly TRBD1 for D (5 bases). CDR1 MNHNY and CDR2 SVGAGI come from the germline V gene (reference sequence). Trimming removed 6 bases from V and 5 bases from J, with 14 bases in between. The CDR3 runs to 14 residues. The CDR3: CASSHVGGDQPQHF. The CDR3 DNA reads TGTGCCAGCAGCCACGTTGGGGGGGATCAGCCCCAGCATTTT.

The V call is TRBV9, the J call TRBJ2-5; D possibly corresponds to TRBD1 (6 bases). The CDR3 consists of 15 residues. Trimming took 0 bases from V and 5 from J, leaving 14 bases between them. Germline lookup yields CDR1 SGDLS and CDR2 YYNGEE. CDR3 DNA: TGTGCCAGCAGCGTAGAAGCACAGGGAAGGGAGACCCAGTACTTC. It yields the protein CASSVEAQGRETQYF.

The rearrangement joins TRBV6-5 to TRBJ2-2; 9 bases are shared with TRBD1. J lost 3 bases, V lost 7 bases, and 3 bases had no gene match. Germline values: CDR1 MNHEY, CDR2 SVGAGI. This CDR3 has 14 amino acids. The CDR3 bases are TGTGCCAGCATCGGGACAGGGTACACCGGGGAGCTGTTTTTT. Amino acids: CASIGTGYTGELFF.

The chain combines TRBV6-5 with TRBJ1-1; TRBD1 might be the D (5 bases). Germline CDR1 is MNHEY and CDR2 is SVGAGI. The CDR3 runs 14 residues. V was cut by 0 bases and J by 4 bases, with 9 bases left in between. The CDR3 sequence: CASSYSGAGTEAFF. In DNA form, the CDR3 reads TGTGCCAGCAGTTACTCAGGGGCCGGCACTGAAGCTTTCTTT.

This chain links TRBV6-1 with TRBJ1-4, with 7 nucleotides matching TRBD1. Germline V gene sequence: CDR1 MNHNS, CDR2 SASEGT. The length of the CDR3 is 17 residues. V lost 2 bases and J lost 2; bases outside the gene matches: 8. Here the CDR3 DNA reads TGTGCCAGCAGTGAACGCAGGGGGTCAGGCACTAATGAAAAACTGTTTTTT. Protein sequence: CASSERRGSGTNEKLFF.

This rearrangement joins TRBV27 to TRBJ2-7; D is perhaps TRBD1 (5 bases). Deletions cut 6 bases from V and 1 base from J, with 16 bases between. The germline V gene has CDR1 MNHEY and CDR2 SMNVEV (reference sequence). CDR3 size: 15 residues. The CDR3 sequence: CASSTTGVSSYEQYF. The CDR3 DNA reads TGTGCCAGCAGCACAACAGGAGTCAGTTCCTACGAGCAGTACTTC.

CDR3 DNA sequence: TGCGCCAGCAAACCTAGGGGAAGTCCTAGCTCCTATAATTCACCCCTCCACTTT. This codes for CASKPRGSPSSYNSPLHF. The chain recombines TRBV23-1 with TRBJ1-6; D is perhaps TRBD1 (5 bases). TRBV23-1 is annotated as an ORF whose role is uncertain. V was cut by 7 bases and J by 0 bases, with 19 bases left in between. The CDR3 consists of 18 residues.

This chain uses TRBV27 with TRBJ1-3; unclear D gene. V lost 2 bases to trimming and J lost 0 bases, with 2 bases between them. The CDR3 extends over 13 amino acids. CDR1 MNHEY and CDR2 SMNVEV come from the germline V gene (reference sequence). CDR3: CASSLHSGNTIYF. The CDR3 nucleotides read TGTGCCAGCAGTTTACACTCTGGAAACACCATATATTTT.

The chain combines TRBV30 with TRBJ1-6; D not certain. The CDR3 runs 12 residues. Trimming removed 4 bases from V and 8 bases from J, with 9 bases in between. Looked up from germline, CDR1 is GTSNPN and CDR2 is SVGIG (reference sequence). The CDR3, as DNA: TGTGCCTGGAAGCAAGATTATTCACCCCTCCACTTT. It codes for CAWKQDYSPLHF. Based on the CDR3 plus reference TRBV30 and TRBJ1-6, the full variable domain is SQTIHQWPATLVQPVGSPLSLECTVEGTSNPNLYWYRQAAGRGLQLLFYSVGIGQISSEVPQNLSASRPQDRQFILSSKKLLLSDSGFYLCAWKQDYSPLHFGNGTRLTVT.

The chain employs TRBV9 and TRBJ1-5; maybe TRBD1 (5 bases). The CDR3 spans 14 residues. Germline-derived CDR1 and CDR2 are SGDLS and YYNGEE. Between the trimmed V and J ends, which lost 2 bases and 5 bases, there was a span of 11 bases. The CDR3, as DNA: TGTGCCAGCAGCGTTTGGGGAGGGGATCAGCCCCAGCATTTT. Amino acid sequence: CASSVWGGDQPQHF.

CDR3 bases: TGTGCCAGCAGTTTATCCTCTAGCAGTGAGCAGTTCTTC. Residues: CASSLSSSSEQFF. The J gene is TRBJ2-1, the V gene TRBV28; D is perhaps TRBD2 (5 bases). There are 13 residues in the CDR3. The ends were cut back, 1 base at V and 9 bases at J, with 10 bases in the middle. Germline CDR1 reads MDHEN; CDR2 reads SYDVKM.

This chain joins TRBV5-1 and TRBJ2-5; a possible D gene is TRBD1 (6 bases). CDR3 length: 14 residues. V was cut by 4 bases and J by 2 bases, with 12 bases left in between. Germline V gives CDR1 SGHRS, CDR2 YFSETQ. The chain's CDR3 is CASSPFRGQETQYF. The CDR3 DNA sequence: TGCGCCAGCAGCCCCTTCAGGGGACAAGAGACCCAGTACTTC.

The chain recombines TRBV7-9 with TRBJ1-1; weak D call: TRBD1 (6 bases). This CDR3 is 13 amino acids long. V lost 2 bases, J lost 3 bases, and 7 bases lay in between. The germline gives CDR1 SEHNR, CDR2 FQNEAQ (reference sequence). CDR3 protein: CASSLNRDTEAFF. The CDR3 DNA sequence: TGTGCCAGCAGCTTAAACAGGGACACTGAAGCTTTCTTT. Full variable domain (remainder filled in from reference TRBV7-9 and TRBJ1-1): DTGVSQNPRHKITKRGQNVTFRCDPISEHNRLYWYRQTLGQGPEFLTYFQNEAQLEKSRLLSDRFSAERPKGSFSTLEIQRTEQGDSAMYLCASSLNRDTEAFFGQGTRLTVV.

J is TRBJ2-5 and V is TRBV5-1; D gene unclear. V was cut by 0 bases and J by 5 bases, with 8 bases left in between. The CDR3 extends over 13 amino acids. In germline, CDR1 is SGHRS, CDR2 YFSETQ. The CDR3 is CASSLGLRETQYF. The CDR3 nucleotides read TGCGCCAGCAGCTTGGGCCTGCGGGAGACCCAGTACTTC.

As for this clone: Other DNA variants within this sample encode the same CDR3. The J gene is TRBJ2-3, the V gene TRBV6-4, with TRBD2 matching over 10 bases. V lost 3 bases to trimming and J lost 2 bases; unmatched junction nucleotides: 2. Germline CDR1 MRHNA, CDR2 SNTAGT. The CDR3 runs 15 residues. The CDR3 is CASSESGGATDTQYF. The CDR3 bases are TGTGCCAGCAGTGAAAGCGGGGGGGCCACAGATACGCAGTATTTT.

V usage is TRBV7-9 and J usage is TRBJ2-6; 10 bases align to TRBD1. The CDR3 totals 16 residues. V shed 5 bases and J 2 bases; nucleotides not matched to a gene: 3. The V gene's germline CDR1 is SEHNR and CDR2 FQNEAQ (reference sequence). CDR3 DNA sequence: TGTGCCAGCAGCCTAGGACAGGGGGCTGGGGCCAACGTCCTGACTTTC. It yields the protein CASSLGQGAGANVLTF.

This rearrangement joins TRBV29-1 to TRBJ1-1; D gene uncertain. CDR1 and CDR2 (germline): SQVTM, ANQGSEA. There are 13 residues in the CDR3. The V end lost 4 bases, the J end lost 6 bases, and 15 bases lay between the germline ends. CDR3 region: CSVVGTFEAEAFF. The CDR3 bases are TGCAGCGTTGTAGGCACCTTCGAGGCTGAAGCTTTCTTT. Drawing the rest from reference TRBV29-1 and TRBJ1-1, the complete variable domain is SAVISQKPSRDICQRGTSLTIQCQVDSQVTMMFWYRQQPGQSLTLIATANQGSEATYESGFVIDKFPISRPNLTFSTLTVSNMSPEDSSIYLCSVVGTFEAEAFFGQGTRLTVV.

This CDR3 reads CASSPREGLANTEAFF. Written as DNA, the CDR3 is TGTGCCAGCAGCCCGAGGGAGGGGCTAGCGAACACTGAAGCTTTCTTT. The gene calls are TRBV7-9 and TRBJ1-1; TRBD1 might be the D (5 bases). V was shortened by 5 bases and J by 1 base, with 17 bases between the two germline ends. The V gene's germline CDR1 is SEHNR and CDR2 FQNEAQ (reference sequence). CDR3 length equals 16 residues.

The chain couples TRBV5-4 to TRBJ2-7; TRBD1 is a possible D gene (5 bases). CDR1 and CDR2 (germline): SGHNT, YYREEE (reference sequence). V dropped 0 bases and J dropped 3 bases, with 10 bases sitting between them. The CDR3 covers 14 residues. CDR3 sequence reads: CASSLEGRDYEQYF. Here the CDR3 DNA reads TGTGCCAGCAGCTTGGAGGGCAGGGACTACGAGCAGTACTTC.

The chain recombines TRBV11-2 with TRBJ1-4; 12 nucleotides align to TRBD1. The CDR3 extends over 17 amino acids. In germline, CDR1 is SGHAT, CDR2 FQNNGV. V was clipped by 6 bases and J by 8 bases; unmatched bases: 13. The DNA for the CDR3 is TGTGCCAGCAGTTCCCGGGACAGGGGGCGATTTGGGGAAAAACTGTTTTTT. Translation gives CASSSRDRGRFGEKLFF. Based on the CDR3 plus reference TRBV11-2 and TRBJ1-4, the full variable domain is EAGVAQSPRYKIIEKRQSVAFWCNPISGHATLYWYQQILGQGPKLLIQFQNNGVVDDSQLPKDRFSAERLKGVDSTLKIQPAKLEDSAVYLCASSSRDRGRFGEKLFFGSGTQLSVL.